Below, one T cell receptor (beta chain) is given with its context. Profiling relied on immunoSEQ multiplex PCR, and the TCRdb table lists in-frame clones only, not all of them. The sample shows approximately 270,000 clones, roughly 80% of them seen only once. The CDR3 consists of 15 residues. Germline V gives CDR1 SGDLS, CDR2 YYNGEE. V shed 4 bases, J shed 2 bases, and the junction held 2 bases outside the gene matches. The sample originates from a study of blood T cell repertoires in COVID-19. The sequencing sample was made of peripheral blood. The receptor was isolated from an older man with acute or convalescent COVID-19. The chain employs TRBV9 and TRBJ2-6; 8 bases align to TRBD1. CDR3 sequence: CASSPDRAGANVLTF. Written as DNA, the CDR3 is TGTGCCAGCAGCCCGGACAGGGCTGGGGCCAACGTCCTGACTTTC. Variable domain in full (rest from reference TRBV9 and TRBJ2-6): DSGVTQTPKHLITATGQRVTLRCSPRSGDLSVYWYQQSLDQGLQFLIQYYNGEERAKGNILERFSAQQFPDLHSELNLSSLELGDSALYFCASSPDRAGANVLTFGAGSRLTVL.